Included here is one TCR beta chain sequence, with context. Its antigen remains undetermined. Per-base quality was not reported, and no clone a single base away is much larger than it. These data are taken from a study of cytomegalovirus exposure and HLA in healthy donors (dated by TCRdb to 2015 to 2018). Regarding the research as a whole: According to an earlier analysis of several hundred of the donors, about 179 million T cells yielded 117 million unique TCR beta sequences and 276 Gb of sequence data. An early release that covered some 640 HLA-typed donors contained about 300 gigabases of sequencing data and 65 million to 100 million unique TCR sequences. Of the roughly 400 genotyped donors, 75% to 85% were placed in the genetic ancestry cluster associated with self-reported Caucasian donors. The aim of the study was to test whether cataloging public T cell receptors could identify signatures of past pathogen exposure. The study used immunosequencing to profile the T cell repertoires of several hundred subjects and linked those repertoires to cytomegalovirus serostatus. In addition to the first cohort of 666 subjects, a separate validation cohort of approximately 110 different subjects was used. High-throughput TCR immunosequencing, statistical association of individual TCRs with disease status, and machine learning were combined to predict cytomegalovirus infection status. A later analysis re-analyzed previously published TCR beta repertoires from hundreds of donors and added high-resolution HLA genotyping to study TCR occurrence patterns. The later analysis used no new phenotypic data to find candidate immune exposures, relying instead on TCR beta sequences and their occurrence across donors. An earlier analysis of roughly 600 of the donors used high-throughput TCR beta sequencing to judge whether each TCR beta V gene segment behaved as functional or pseudogenic. Donor age, sex, ethnicity and CMV serostatus were compiled together with the repertoire data. A later genetic analysis used genome-wide SNP genotypes for about three fifths of the 666 donors, treating that subset as a discovery cohort. Every discovery cohort repertoire had been produced on one sequencing platform. HLA typing covered class I and class II loci at four-digit resolution. Typing coverage varied by locus: about 620-630 donors for A, B, C, DRB1 and DQB1; more than 500 for DQA1; over 600 for DPA1; fewer than 480 for DPB1. Because of strong linkage in the cohort, five DR-DQ haplotypes were treated as single units for association and clustering. Among 398 genotyped donors of the cohort, an average of roughly 240,000 unique TCR beta nucleotide sequences were sequenced per donor, roughly 20% of them non-productive.

Preparation of the library involved the immunoSEQ multiplex PCR assay. The multiplex PCR relied on a mix of 60 forward primers for TCR Vbeta segments and 13 reverse primers for TCR Jbeta segments. The CDR3 region of rearranged TCR beta genes was amplified from genomic DNA by a multiplex PCR assay. Amplified TCR beta libraries were sequenced as 87-base-pair reads on the Illumina HiSeq System. Under the source paper's analysis protocol: In a later analysis, tens of millions of unique TCR beta chains were counted across the 650 to 700 repertoires, and approximately 11 million of these chains were shared by at least two donors. Raw reads were error-corrected and collapsed into unique sequences by a nearest-neighbor algorithm in which closely related sequences were merged to remove PCR and sequencing errors. Alignment of CDR3 sequences to IMGT reference sequences was used to assign V, D and J gene segments. For a sequence to be retained, a match of at least six nucleotides was required to both a V gene segment and a J gene segment. Rearrangements were classified as productive when the CDR3 lacked stop codons and remained in frame with V and J, and all other rearrangements were classified as non-productive. Following IMGT convention, CDR3 was defined as the stretch from the second conserved V-encoded cysteine up to the conserved J-encoded phenylalanine. The earlier analysis of approximately 500 of the donors excluded sequences that lacked an unambiguous match to a single V gene segment. In an earlier analysis of several hundred of the donors, V segments were called functional above 56.7% productive rearrangements and were called segregating when the between-donor standard deviation exceeded 5%. A statistical classification framework was built to diagnose cytomegalovirus status from the catalog of TCR beta chain sequences. A later analysis assigned V and J genes by comparing TCR nucleotide sequences with IMGT/GENE-DB human TR gene sequences. A later analysis assigned CDR3 sequences and most-parsimonious VDJ recombination scenarios with the TCRdist pipeline. In a later analysis, each TCR beta chain was defined by its CDR3 amino acid sequence together with its V-gene family, and reads without a unique V-gene family were excluded. As a way to deal with suspected cross-contamination and a sequencing artifact, a later analysis dropped 450 to 700 nucleotide sequences that were highly shared and had low generation probability. In a later analysis, a clonal expansion index was calculated for each public chain from normalized within-repertoire ranks of inferred template counts. Generation probabilities in a later analysis came from a VDJ recombination model fitted to out-of-frame rearrangements, and those results were checked against IGoR. In a later analysis, TCR-TCR, TCR-HLA and TCR-CMV co-occurrence was scored with hypergeometric tests, and a repertoire-size bias correction was applied to TCR pairs. False discovery rates were estimated in a later analysis by permuting HLA or CMV assignments 20 times. A later analysis grouped co-occurring TCRs with DBSCAN, adding TCRdist sequence similarity when clustering within HLA-allele-positive subsets. Repertoires with fewer than 30,000 or more than 120,000 public chains, plus five repertoires with anomalous nucleotide sharing, were excluded from co-occurrence clustering. Drawn from immuneACCESS, this table holds only the in-frame rearrangements with V and J called that TCRdb kept. Clones are partly lost; checked studies trace under half to an unresolved V gene and leave the rest unexplained. The V and J calls and clone size were taken over from that table, and D and trimming were inferred from the DNA. Here the sample has about 230,000 clones; approximately 84% occur a single time. The ten largest clonotypes hold roughly 0.22% of the sample.

The cohort consisted of some 730 healthy bone marrow donors. Cohort members were all nominally healthy when sampled, although unrecorded immune exposures were likely present. The donor was CMV seronegative and belonged to the group of 350 or so seronegative cohort members. A peripheral blood sample was collected from each donor, and TCR beta sequencing was performed on peripheral blood mononuclear cells. The Qiagen DNeasy Blood Extraction Kit was used to extract genomic DNA from the blood cell samples. Study-wide conclusions, independent of this receptor: A later analysis reported that several top co-occurrence clusters appeared linked to parvovirus B19, influenza, CMV and Epstein-Barr virus. In a later analysis, 16,951 TCR beta sequences were associated with specific HLA alleles at a false discovery rate of 0.05. Compared with equally common non-associated chains, HLA-associated TCR beta chains in a later analysis were more clonally expanded and had lower generation probabilities. A cluster of highly shared sequence variants was judged likely to represent a technical artifact of the sequencing pipeline. In the study, about 150 TCR beta chains were listed as associated with cytomegalovirus. In an earlier analysis of about 600 of the donors, most TCR beta V segments appeared in productive rearrangements about 87% or about 30% of the time, broadly matching IMGT annotations. A further reported finding was that TCR beta sequences accurately predicted the HLA-A and HLA-B alleles for most subjects in the first cohort. When HLA alleles, especially DR and DQ, strongly co-occurred, attributing TCR associations to individual alleles was difficult. A later analysis found that TCR association rates varied across HLA loci, with DRB1 alleles showing the most associated TCRs and HLA-C alleles the fewest. In vitro tests confirmed that a few of the cytomegalovirus-associated TCR beta chains recognize cytomegalovirus antigens. Linkage disequilibrium might explain the correlated functional status among segregating V segments, but an unknown experimental factor could not be ruled out. Most TCR sequences were seen in very few donors, while some public TCRs were found in many individuals. The only immune exposure information available for the cohort was CMV serostatus. Most CMV-associated TCR beta chains appeared to be HLA-restricted in a later analysis, and the HLA associations seemed to be driven largely by CMV exposure. According to a later genetic analysis, donors in an Asian-associated ancestry cluster had fewer N-insertions in productive TCRs than the roughly 700-donor mean. Because counts were too low, some 17 rarely observed V segments, including chromosome 9 orphons, were excluded from the earlier analysis of 587 of the donors. It was suggested by the authors that the approach could potentially be generalized to other disease states and immunological phenotypes. In both the original and validation cohorts, the classifier was reported to diagnose cytomegalovirus status with high specificity and sensitivity. V-gene and J-gene trimming of TCR beta chains was associated with a missense DCLRE1C variant in a later genetic analysis, and the association was replicated in an independent cohort. Roughly uniform sequencing depth across donors was assumed in presence/absence analyses, although this assumption may not hold. Only TCR beta chains were sequenced in this cohort, and the absence of alpha or paired-chain data limited detectable features. Because HLA typing was unavailable for some donors at each locus, only the typed subset was used in association tests.

The sequence was collected from a girl under 10 years old in good health and CMV-seronegative. The sequenced material came from PBMCs.

CDR3 loop: CASSVNSGGANEQFF. The base sequence is TGTGCCAGCAGCGTCAATAGCGGGGGGGCAAATGAGCAGTTCTTC. This receptor chain uses TRBV9 and TRBJ2-1, with 11 bases matching TRBD2. The germline V gene yields SGDLS for CDR1 and YYNGEE for CDR2. The CDR3 goes from the cysteine to the phenylalanine over 15 residues. Only CDR3 DNA remains: 45 bases, in frame from the first base. Germline trimming amounts to 2 bases on V and 7 bases on J, with 5 as the count of junction bases outside the gene matches.